This T cell receptor beta chain is from a study of PD-1 blockade in classical Hodgkin lymphoma. In this sample, this clone turned up a few times. No antigen is known for it. Every one of the patients relapsed after autologous stem cell transplantation (brentuximab vedotin exposure was variable). Germline V gene data show CDR1 as SGHRS and CDR2 as YFSETQ. The CDR3 length is 15 residues. Trimming left V 4 bases short and J 0 bases short, with 12 bases between. Study-wide points: CD8+ TCR diversity did not rise significantly by C4D1, unlike CD4+. Baseline diversity resembling that of newly diagnosed patients was seen in complete responders. Relapsed/refractory patients reportedly had the lowest baseline TCR diversity, below newly diagnosed patients, who were below healthy donors.

TCRdb keeps only in-frame clones here, not all; method: immunoSEQ multiplex PCR. Of around 99,000 clones in the sample, about four fifths were seen once. The source material was peripheral blood mononuclear cells (PBMCs), sampled before the second cycle of nivolumab. The receptor comes from a human donor with classical Hodgkin lymphoma. V and J are TRBV5-1 and TRBJ2-3; D call uncertain. The DNA of the CDR3 is TGCGCCAGCAGCCCCCAACGGGTCAGCACAGATACGCAGTATTTT. Translation: CASSPQRVSTDTQYF.